A single sample gave rise to the 2 T cell receptor beta chains below, sequenced in a study of T cell repertoires in cytomegalovirus infection. TCRdb independently ran MiXCR on the reads; one entry per CDR3 protein. This table has some 220,000 distinct CDR3 sequences, about 12% appearing once. The sequenced sample consisted of PBMCs. The receptors were sampled from a human donor in good health (CMV status not recorded). Some clones in this sample may be carry-over from other donors' samples.

This clonotype was seen just once. The chain is built from TRBV29-1 and TRBJ2-7; D gene ambiguous. Germline V gives CDR1 SQVTM, CDR2 ANQGSEA. V lost 3 bases to trimming and J lost 0 bases, with 9 bases between them. The CDR3 contains 13 residues. The DNA of the CDR3 is TGCAGCGTTGAGGTGTCGAGCTCCTACGAGCAGTACTTC. It yields the protein CSVEVSSSYEQYF.

This chain joins TRBV6-6 and TRBJ2-1, with D possibly being TRBD2 (6 bases). V gave up 7 bases and J gave up 7 bases, with 14 bases separating them. Germline V gene sequence: CDR1 MNHNY, CDR2 SVGAGI (reference sequence). This CDR3 is built from 13 residues. CDR3 sequence reads: CASNHLEGNEQFF. In nucleotides, the CDR3 is TGTGCCAGCAATCACTTGGAGGGGAATGAGCAGTTCTTC.